Shown below are 25 T cell receptor beta chains from a single sample sequenced in a study of cytomegalovirus exposure and HLA in healthy donors. The data were produced by immunoSEQ multiplex PCR, yet TCRdb's version contains in-frame clones alone and is incomplete. The table has under 95,000 clones, roughly 94% seen once. The sequencing input was PBMCs. All receptors derive from a woman in her late teens or twenties in good health and CMV-seropositive.

This chain uses TRBV7-9 with TRBJ2-7; 8 nucleotides line up with TRBD1. This CDR3 contains 15 residues. V lost 7 bases to trimming and J lost 6 bases; unmatched junction nucleotides: 14. Germline CDR1 and CDR2: SEHNR and FQNEAQ (reference sequence). CDR3 loop: CASTSRMTGDPEQYF. The CDR3 bases are TGTGCCAGCACCTCCAGGATGACAGGGGATCCCGAGCAGTACTTC. Together with reference TRBV7-9 and TRBJ2-7, the CDR3 gives the full variable domain: DTGVSQNPRHKITKRGQNVTFRCDPISEHNRLYWYRQTLGQGPEFLTYFQNEAQLEKSRLLSDRFSAERPKGSFSTLEIQRTEQGDSAMYLCASTSRMTGDPEQYFGPGTRLTVT.

This clone showed up just once. The V and J genes are TRBV30 and TRBJ1-2, with a tentative D call TRBD1 (6 bases). CDR3 length equals 13 residues. Looked up from germline, CDR1 is GTSNPN and CDR2 is SVGIG (reference sequence). Trimming removed 6 bases from V and 4 bases from J, with 15 bases in between. The CDR3 reads CACRKRGFYGYTF. For the CDR3, the DNA is TGTGCCTGCAGGAAGAGGGGGTTCTATGGCTACACCTTC.

The rearrangement links TRBV30 to TRBJ1-4; maybe TRBD1 (6 bases). Germline CDR1 GTSNPN, CDR2 SVGIG (reference sequence). Trimming took off 4 bases at V and 2 bases at J, with 8 bases between the two ends. The CDR3 runs 13 residues. CDR3 protein: CAWNRVTNEKLFF. CDR3 DNA: TGTGCCTGGAACAGGGTTACTAATGAAAAACTGTTTTTT.

The V and J genes are TRBV11-3 and TRBJ2-1; TRBD2 agrees at 8 bases. V lost 2 bases to trimming and J lost 4 bases; unmatched junction nucleotides: 1. The CDR3 sequence is 14 residues long. The germline V gene encodes CDR1 SGHNT and CDR2 YENEEA. CDR3 sequence reads: CASSLSGRYNEQFF. The CDR3 DNA follows: TGTGCCAGCAGCTTAAGCGGGAGATACAATGAGCAGTTCTTC.

This chain joins TRBV30 and TRBJ1-1; 7 bases are shared with TRBD1. Germline V gene sequence: CDR1 GTSNPN, CDR2 SVGIG (reference sequence). This CDR3 region has 11 residues. The ends lost 5 bases at V and 8 bases at J; junction bases unmatched: 5. In nucleotides, the CDR3 is TGTGCCTGGGCCGAACAGGGGGAAGCTTTCTTT. Amino acids: CAWAEQGEAFF.

This clone was recorded only once. The J gene is TRBJ1-5, the V gene TRBV30; maybe TRBD1 (6 bases). The CDR3 is made up of 14 amino acids. From germline, CDR1 is GTSNPN and CDR2 SVGIG (reference sequence). Trimming removed 0 bases from V and 6 bases from J, with 12 bases in between. In DNA, the CDR3 is TGTGCCTGGAGTGTAGGCCAGGGGTTTCAGCCCCAGCATTTT. Amino acid sequence: CAWSVGQGFQPQHF.

DNA for the CDR3: TGTGCCAGCAGTAATCAGGGGGCGTCCCCTGAAGCTTTCTTT. As protein: CASSNQGASPEAFF. J is TRBJ1-1 and V is TRBV2; 8 bases map to TRBD1. Germline V gives CDR1 SNHLY, CDR2 FYNNEI. Trimming cost V 5 bases and J 6 bases; bases outside gene matches: 8. This CDR3 spans 14 amino acids.

CDR3 protein: CASSRQTGMNTEAFF. The CDR3 DNA sequence: TGCGCCAGCAGCCGACAAACAGGGATGAACACTGAAGCTTTCTTT. V usage is TRBV4-3 and J usage is TRBJ1-1; the D gene is possibly TRBD1 (6 bases). The CDR3 runs 15 residues. V was shortened by 4 bases and J by 0 bases, with 12 bases between the two germline ends. The germline V gene has CDR1 LGHNA and CDR2 YSLEER.

The chain couples TRBV11-1 to TRBJ1-1, with D perhaps matching TRBD1 (5 bases). Per germline, CDR1 SGHAT and CDR2 FQDESV (reference sequence). V was shortened by 2 bases and J by 3 bases, with 19 bases between the two germline ends. The CDR3 loop spans 17 amino acids. As DNA, the CDR3 is TGTGCCAGCAGCTTATTGCGGGGCTCTATGTTTGACACTGAAGCTTTCTTT. Encoded protein: CASSLLRGSMFDTEAFF.

The rearrangement joins TRBV15 to TRBJ2-3, with unresolved D. Germline V gene lookup returns CDR1 LNHNV and CDR2 YYDKDF (reference sequence). CDR3 length equals 16 residues. Trimming removed 0 bases at V and 0 bases at J, with 10 bases between. The CDR3: CATSRDSPTSTDTQYF. The CDR3, as DNA: TGTGCCACCAGCAGAGATTCGCCTACCAGCACAGATACGCAGTATTTT.

The chain carries TRBV9 and TRBJ2-2, with D possibly being TRBD2 (5 bases). The ends were cut back, 4 bases at V and 2 bases at J, with 6 bases in the middle. The CDR3 runs 13 residues. Germline-derived CDR1 and CDR2 are SGDLS and YYNGEE. The CDR3 sequence is CASSRGNTGELFF. The CDR3 nucleotides read TGTGCCAGCAGCCGGGGAAACACCGGGGAGCTGTTTTTT.

The genes are TRBV7-2 and TRBJ1-4; D unresolved. This CDR3 contains 15 residues. Germline-derived CDR1 and CDR2 are SGHTA and FQGNSA. V was cut by 2 bases and J by 8 bases, with 15 bases left in between. This CDR3 reads CASSLSHRDLEKLFF. The CDR3 DNA sequence: TGTGCCAGCAGCTTATCGCACAGAGATCTCGAAAAACTGTTTTTT.

The chain has TRBV28 and TRBJ1-1, with TRBD1 matching 7 bases. The germline V gene encodes CDR1 MDHEN and CDR2 SYDVKM. The CDR3 has 15 amino acids. With V trimmed by 5 bases and J by 1 base, 7 bases remained unmatched. CDR3 region: CASSLGDRPNTEAFF. CDR3 nucleotide sequence: TGTGCCAGCAGTCTCGGGGACAGACCGAACACTGAAGCTTTCTTT.

This chain links TRBV25-1 with TRBJ1-5, with 8 bases identical to TRBD1. V shed 1 base, J shed 5 bases, and the junction held 10 bases outside the gene matches. The CDR3 totals 17 residues. Germline-derived CDR1 and CDR2 are MGHDK and SYGVNS. The CDR3 loop reads CASSESGGRGSDQPQHF. Here the CDR3 DNA reads TGTGCCAGCAGTGAATCAGGGGGCAGGGGAAGTGATCAGCCCCAGCATTTT. The full variable domain, completed using reference TRBV25-1 and TRBJ1-5, is EADIYQTPRYLVIGTGKKITLECSQTMGHDKMYWYQQDPGMELHLIHYSYGVNSTEKGDLSSESTVSRIRTEHFPLTLESARPSHTSQYLCASSESGGRGSDQPQHFGDGTRLSIL.

The gene calls are TRBV29-1 and TRBJ2-1, with TRBD2 matching over 14 bases. V lost 3 bases, J lost 7 bases, and 11 bases stayed unmatched. The length of the CDR3 is 17 residues. Per germline, CDR1 SQVTM and CDR2 ANQGSEA. The CDR3 nucleotides are TGCAGCGTTGATGCGACTAGCGGGAGGGCCTATGTGAATGAGCAGTTCTTC. This translates into CSVDATSGRAYVNEQFF.

V gene TRBV19 combines with J gene TRBJ1-5; 10 nucleotides match TRBD1. Germline V gives CDR1 LNHDA, CDR2 SQIVND (reference sequence). The CDR3 runs to 15 residues. V gave up 10 bases and J gave up 6 bases; unmatched junction bases: 12. As DNA, the CDR3 is TGTGCCACCTCCCCGACAGGGGGCGCGGGTCAGCCCCAGCATTTT. Translation gives CATSPTGGAGQPQHF.

The chain uses TRBV5-4 and TRBJ2-1, with TRBD2 matching over 7 bases. Per germline, CDR1 SGHNT and CDR2 YYREEE (reference sequence). Unmatched junction bases numbered 2, after V lost 1 base and J lost 7 bases. This CDR3 has 13 residues. The CDR3 coding sequence is TGTGCCAGCAGCTTGATCGGGGGGAATGAGCAGTTCTTC. Its translation is CASSLIGGNEQFF.

V usage is TRBV10-1 and J usage is TRBJ2-3, with D maybe TRBD2 (5 bases). V dropped 8 bases and J dropped 2 bases, with 14 bases sitting between them. From germline, CDR1 is WNHNN and CDR2 SYGVQD (reference sequence). The CDR3 sequence is 14 residues long. CDR3 region: CASGHSVHTDTQYF. CDR3 DNA: TGCGCCAGCGGCCATAGCGTACACACAGATACGCAGTATTTT.

This sequence joins TRBV14 and TRBJ2-1; 7 bases map to TRBD2. Germline-derived CDR1 and CDR2 are SGHDN and FVKESK. The junction had 6 bases not matched to a gene; V was cut back by 0 bases and J by 4 bases. The CDR3 length is 16 residues. The chain's CDR3 is CASSQDRLAVYNEQFF. The DNA of the CDR3 is TGTGCCAGCAGCCAAGACAGGCTAGCGGTATACAATGAGCAGTTCTTC.

This clone was counted a single time. The rearrangement links TRBV5-1 to TRBJ2-1; D might be TRBD2 (7 bases). This CDR3 has 17 residues. V was pared by 0 bases and J by 4 bases, with 17 bases between. Germline CDR1 and CDR2: SGHRS and YFSETQ. Here the CDR3 DNA reads TGCGCCAGCAGCTTGGCCCTCAGGGGAGGGCCGTACAATGAGCAGTTCTTC. Translating gives CASSLALRGGPYNEQFF.

This sequence joins TRBV4-2 and TRBJ1-1, with D perhaps matching TRBD1 (5 bases). The length of the CDR3 is 15 residues. V gave up 4 bases and J gave up 3 bases, with 15 bases separating them. In germline, CDR1 is LGHNA, CDR2 YNFKEQ. In nucleotides, the CDR3 is TGTGCCAGCAGCCCCTACCCCGGGGGGGACACTGAAGCTTTCTTT. The encoded protein is CASSPYPGGDTEAFF.

This clone occurred a few times. The chain recombines TRBV11-2 with TRBJ2-7; 7 bases line up with TRBD1. This CDR3 spans 14 amino acids. Germline CDR1 is SGHAT and CDR2 is FQNNGV. J was trimmed by 5 bases and V by 4 bases; bases with no gene match: 8. The CDR3 sequence: CASSYNRGIDEQYF. CDR3 sequence (DNA): TGTGCCAGCAGCTACAACAGGGGAATCGACGAGCAGTACTTC.

The V call is TRBV18, the J call TRBJ2-5; 11 bases fit TRBD2. CDR3 length: 16 amino acids. The trim removed 4 bases at V and 1 base at J, leaving 5 bases unmatched. CDR1 KGHSH and CDR2 LQKENI come from the germline V gene. The chain's CDR3 is CASSRGTSGLQETQYF. The CDR3, as DNA: TGTGCCAGCTCACGAGGGACTAGCGGACTCCAAGAGACCCAGTACTTC.

The J gene is TRBJ2-5, the V gene TRBV2, with D hard to call. CDR1 is SNHLY and CDR2 is FYNNEI in the germline V gene. CDR3 size: 13 residues. V was pared by 3 bases and J by 2 bases, with 7 bases between. The CDR3 sequence is CASSDDSQETQYF. As DNA, the CDR3 is TGTGCCAGCAGTGACGACTCGCAAGAGACCCAGTACTTC.

This clone occurred once. V usage is TRBV18 and J usage is TRBJ1-2; tentatively, D is TRBD1 (5 bases). CDR1 and CDR2 from the germline V gene are KGHSH and LQKENI. This CDR3 has 17 amino acids. The ends were cut back, 3 bases at V and 1 base at J, with 18 bases in the middle. The CDR3 sequence is CASSPNRRAVNNYGYTF. In nucleotides, the CDR3 is TGTGCCAGCTCACCTAATCGCAGGGCGGTAAATAACTATGGCTACACCTTC.